This TCR beta chain was recorded in a study of response to subunit inactivated influenza vaccine. On this clonotype: Its specificity is not known.

Germline loops: CDR1 SEHNR, CDR2 FQNEAQ (reference sequence). This CDR3 is built from 16 residues. With 5 bases clipped from V and 7 bases from J, the junction kept 12 bases outside the gene matches. Study-wide findings and caveats: Every seasonal influenza vaccination brings in few new T cells, the authors suggested.

Each CDR3 protein gets one entry after TCRdb re-called the RT-PCR reads with MiXCR. The sample lists some 160,000 distinct CDR3 sequences; approximately 11% were seen once. The rearrangement uses TRBV7-9 and TRBJ1-4, with TRBD1 matching 8 bases. The source was non-naive T cells sorted from PBMCs, collected more than 35 days after vaccination. The sequence was collected from a man in his forties or fifties who received an inactivated influenza vaccine. The CDR3: CASSRRLQGGIEKLFF. The CDR3 DNA reads as TGTGCCAGCAGCCGACGTCTACAGGGGGGAATTGAAAAACTGTTTTTT. The full variable domain, its missing parts supplied by reference TRBV7-9 and TRBJ1-4, is DTGVSQNPRHKITKRGQNVTFRCDPISEHNRLYWYRQTLGQGPEFLTYFQNEAQLEKSRLLSDRFSAERPKGSFSTLEIQRTEQGDSAMYLCASSRRLQGGIEKLFFGSGTQLSVL.